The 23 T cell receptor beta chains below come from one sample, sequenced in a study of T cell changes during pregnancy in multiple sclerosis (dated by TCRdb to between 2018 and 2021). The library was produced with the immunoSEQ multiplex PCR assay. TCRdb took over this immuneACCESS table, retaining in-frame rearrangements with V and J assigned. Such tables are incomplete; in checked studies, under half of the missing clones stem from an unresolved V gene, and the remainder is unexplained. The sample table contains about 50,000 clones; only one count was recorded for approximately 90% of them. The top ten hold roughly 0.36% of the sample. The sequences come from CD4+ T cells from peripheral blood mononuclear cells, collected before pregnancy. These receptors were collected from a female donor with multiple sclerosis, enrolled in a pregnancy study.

The CDR3 here is CSVGRTSGISYNEQFF. The CDR3 DNA sequence: TGCAGCGTTGGGCGGACTAGCGGGATCTCCTACAATGAGCAGTTCTTC. J is TRBJ2-1 and V is TRBV29-1; 12 positions match TRBD2. Germline loops: CDR1 SQVTM, CDR2 ANQGSEA. CDR3 size: 16 residues. The V and J ends lost 4 bases and 0 bases, in that order; junction bases with no gene match: 4.

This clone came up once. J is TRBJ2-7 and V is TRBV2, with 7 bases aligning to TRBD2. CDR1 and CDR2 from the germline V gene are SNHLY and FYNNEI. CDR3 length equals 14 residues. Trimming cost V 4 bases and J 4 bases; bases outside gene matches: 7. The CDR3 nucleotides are TGTGCCAGCAGTGCTCTTGGACTAGGTTACGAGCAGTACTTC. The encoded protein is CASSALGLGYEQYF.

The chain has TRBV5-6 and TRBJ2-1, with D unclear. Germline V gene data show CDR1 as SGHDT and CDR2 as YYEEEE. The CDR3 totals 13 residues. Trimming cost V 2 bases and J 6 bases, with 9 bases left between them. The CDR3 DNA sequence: TGTGCCAGCAGCTTTGGCCCCGTCAATGAGCAGTTCTTC. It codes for CASSFGPVNEQFF.

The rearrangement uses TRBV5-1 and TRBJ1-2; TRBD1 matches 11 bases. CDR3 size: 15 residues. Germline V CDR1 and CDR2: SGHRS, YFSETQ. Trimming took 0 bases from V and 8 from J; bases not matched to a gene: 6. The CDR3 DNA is TGCGCCAGCAGCTTGGGGACAGGGGGCATAAACGGCTACACCTTC. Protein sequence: CASSLGTGGINGYTF. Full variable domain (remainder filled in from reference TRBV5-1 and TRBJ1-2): KAGVTQTPRYLIKTRGQQVTLSCSPISGHRSVSWYQQTPGQGLQFLFEYFSETQRNKGNFPGRFSGRQFSNSRSEMNVSTLELGDSALYLCASSLGTGGINGYTFGSGTRLTVV.

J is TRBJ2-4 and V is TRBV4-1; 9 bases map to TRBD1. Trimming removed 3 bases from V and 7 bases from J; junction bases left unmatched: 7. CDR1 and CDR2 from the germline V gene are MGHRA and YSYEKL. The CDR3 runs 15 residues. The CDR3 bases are TGCGCCAGCAGCCATTCCGGGACAGGGTCTAACATTCAGTACTTC. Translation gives CASSHSGTGSNIQYF.

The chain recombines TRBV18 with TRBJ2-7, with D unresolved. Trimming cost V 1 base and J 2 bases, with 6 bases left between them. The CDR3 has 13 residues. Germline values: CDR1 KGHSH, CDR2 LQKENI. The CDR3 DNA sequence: TGTGCCAGCTCACCACAGGCGGCCTACGAGCAGTACTTC. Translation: CASSPQAAYEQYF.

DNA for the CDR3: TGTGCCAGCAGCCCCACGGGACTAGGTGGCGAGCAGTACTTC. It specifies CASSPTGLGGEQYF. The V gene is TRBV11-2, the J gene TRBJ2-7; 8 bases map to TRBD2. The ends lost 5 bases at V and 6 bases at J; junction bases unmatched: 9. The CDR3 loop spans 14 amino acids. In germline, CDR1 is SGHAT, CDR2 FQNNGV.

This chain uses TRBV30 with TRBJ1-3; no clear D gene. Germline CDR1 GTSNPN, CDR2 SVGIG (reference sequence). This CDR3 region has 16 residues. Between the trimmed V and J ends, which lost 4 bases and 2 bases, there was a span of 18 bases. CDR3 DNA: TGTGCCTGGACACCCGTAAGATTAGTAACTGGAAACACCATATATTTT. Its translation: CAWTPVRLVTGNTIYF.

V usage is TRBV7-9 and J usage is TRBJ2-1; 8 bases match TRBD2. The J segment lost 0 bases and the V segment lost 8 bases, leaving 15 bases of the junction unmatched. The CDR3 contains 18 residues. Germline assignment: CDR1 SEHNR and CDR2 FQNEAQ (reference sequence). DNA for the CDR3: TGTGCCAGCGGGTCAGCCGGGACTAGGGGGAGCTCCTACAATGAGCAGTTCTTC. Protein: CASGSAGTRGSSYNEQFF.

As DNA, the CDR3 is TGCGCCAGCAGCTCCGGGACTAGCGGGAGGGCTGCGTCTGAGCAGTTCTTC. This encodes CASSSGTSGRAASEQFF. The chain is built from TRBV5-1 and TRBJ2-1; 16 bases line up with TRBD2. Germline values: CDR1 SGHRS, CDR2 YFSETQ. This CDR3 spans 17 amino acids. The junction had 9 bases not matched to a gene; V was cut back by 3 bases and J by 9 bases. Full variable domain (outside the CDR3, taken from reference TRBV5-1 and TRBJ2-1): KAGVTQTPRYLIKTRGQQVTLSCSPISGHRSVSWYQQTPGQGLQFLFEYFSETQRNKGNFPGRFSGRQFSNSRSEMNVSTLELGDSALYLCASSSGTSGRAASEQFFGPGTRLTVL.

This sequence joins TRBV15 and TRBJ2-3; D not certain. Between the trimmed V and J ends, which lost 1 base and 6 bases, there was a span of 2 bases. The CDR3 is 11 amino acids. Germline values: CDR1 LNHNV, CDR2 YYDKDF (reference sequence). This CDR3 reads CATSRADTQYF. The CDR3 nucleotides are TGTGCCACCAGCAGAGCGGATACGCAGTATTTT.

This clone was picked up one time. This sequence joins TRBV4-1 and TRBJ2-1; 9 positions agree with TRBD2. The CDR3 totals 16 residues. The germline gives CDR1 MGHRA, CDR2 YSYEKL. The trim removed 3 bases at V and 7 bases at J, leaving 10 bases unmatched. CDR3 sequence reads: CASSQSIAGVRNEQFF. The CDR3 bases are TGCGCCAGCAGCCAGTCCATAGCGGGAGTCAGGAATGAGCAGTTCTTC.

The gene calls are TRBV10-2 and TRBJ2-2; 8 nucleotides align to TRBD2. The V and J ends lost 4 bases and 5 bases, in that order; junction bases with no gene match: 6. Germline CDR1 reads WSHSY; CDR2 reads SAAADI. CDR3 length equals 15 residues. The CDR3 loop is CASSGRAGVTGELFF. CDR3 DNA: TGCGCCAGCAGTGGTCGAGCGGGAGTTACCGGGGAGCTGTTTTTT.

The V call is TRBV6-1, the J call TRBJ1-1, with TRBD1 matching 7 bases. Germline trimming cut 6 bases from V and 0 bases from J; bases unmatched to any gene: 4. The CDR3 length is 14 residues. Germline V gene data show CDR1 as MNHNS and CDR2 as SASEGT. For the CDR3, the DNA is TGTGCCAGCAGCGGACAGGTCATGAACACTGAAGCTTTCTTT. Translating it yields CASSGQVMNTEAFF.

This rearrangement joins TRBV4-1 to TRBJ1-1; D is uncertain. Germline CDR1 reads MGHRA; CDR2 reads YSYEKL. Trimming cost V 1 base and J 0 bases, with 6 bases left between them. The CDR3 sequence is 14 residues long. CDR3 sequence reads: CASSQAIVNTEAFF. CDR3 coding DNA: TGCGCCAGCAGCCAAGCGATAGTGAACACTGAAGCTTTCTTT.

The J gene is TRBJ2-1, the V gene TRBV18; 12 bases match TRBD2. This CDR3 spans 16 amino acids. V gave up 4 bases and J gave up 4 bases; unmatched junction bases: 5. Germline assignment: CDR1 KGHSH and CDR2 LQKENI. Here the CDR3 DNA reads TGTGCCAGCTCACTCTCCGGGACTAGCGGGTACAATGAGCAGTTCTTC. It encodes CASSLSGTSGYNEQFF.

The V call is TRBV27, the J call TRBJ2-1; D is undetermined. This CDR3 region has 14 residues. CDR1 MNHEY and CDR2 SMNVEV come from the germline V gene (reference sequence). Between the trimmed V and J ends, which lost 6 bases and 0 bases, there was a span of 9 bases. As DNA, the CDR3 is TGTGCCAGCAGCCGTACATCCTCCTACAATGAGCAGTTCTTC. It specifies CASSRTSSYNEQFF.

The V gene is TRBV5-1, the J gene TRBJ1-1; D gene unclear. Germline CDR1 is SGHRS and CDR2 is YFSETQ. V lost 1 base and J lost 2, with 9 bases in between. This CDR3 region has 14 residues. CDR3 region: CASSLFAGNTEAFF. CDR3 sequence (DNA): TGCGCCAGCAGCTTGTTTGCAGGCAACACTGAAGCTTTCTTT.

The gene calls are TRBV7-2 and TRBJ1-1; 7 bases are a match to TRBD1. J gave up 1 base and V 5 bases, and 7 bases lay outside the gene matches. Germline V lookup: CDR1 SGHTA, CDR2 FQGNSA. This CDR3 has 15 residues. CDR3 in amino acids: CASSPRTGGNTEAFF. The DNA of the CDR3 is TGTGCCAGCAGCCCAAGGACAGGCGGGAACACTGAAGCTTTCTTT. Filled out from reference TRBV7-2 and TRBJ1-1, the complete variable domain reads GAGVSQSPSNKVTEKGKDVELRCDPISGHTALYWYRQSLGQGLEFLIYFQGNSAPDKSGLPSDRFSAERTGGSVSTLTIQRTQQEDSAVYLCASSPRTGGNTEAFFGQGTRLTVV.

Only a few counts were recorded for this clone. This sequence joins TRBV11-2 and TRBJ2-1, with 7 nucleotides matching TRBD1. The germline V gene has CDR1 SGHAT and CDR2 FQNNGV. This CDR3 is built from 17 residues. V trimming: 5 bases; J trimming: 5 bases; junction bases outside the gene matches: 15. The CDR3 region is CASSPRTGTVLNNEQFF. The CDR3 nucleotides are TGTGCCAGCAGCCCTCGAACCGGGACAGTATTGAACAATGAGCAGTTCTTC.

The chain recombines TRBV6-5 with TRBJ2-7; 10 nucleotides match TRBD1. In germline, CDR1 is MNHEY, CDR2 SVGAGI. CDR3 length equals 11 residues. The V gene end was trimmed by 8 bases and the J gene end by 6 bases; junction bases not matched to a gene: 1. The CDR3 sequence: CASGTGAEQYF. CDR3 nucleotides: TGTGCCAGCGGGACAGGGGCCGAGCAGTACTTC.

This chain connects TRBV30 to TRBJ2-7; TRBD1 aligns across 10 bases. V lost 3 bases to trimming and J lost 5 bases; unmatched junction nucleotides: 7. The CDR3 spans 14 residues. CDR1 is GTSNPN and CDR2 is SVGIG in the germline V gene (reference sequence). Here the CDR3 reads CAWSGLGTGDEQYF. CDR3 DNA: TGTGCCTGGAGCGGCCTCGGGACAGGGGACGAGCAGTACTTC. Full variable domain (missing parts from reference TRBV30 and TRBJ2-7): SQTIHQWPATLVQPVGSPLSLECTVEGTSNPNLYWYRQAAGRGLQLLFYSVGIGQISSEVPQNLSASRPQDRQFILSSKKLLLSDSGFYLCAWSGLGTGDEQYFGPGTRLTVT.

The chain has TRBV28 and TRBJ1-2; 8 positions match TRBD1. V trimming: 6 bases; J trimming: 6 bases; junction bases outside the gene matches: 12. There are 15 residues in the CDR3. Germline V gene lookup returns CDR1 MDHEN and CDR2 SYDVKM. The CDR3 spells CASRRSDRGRDGYTF. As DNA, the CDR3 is TGTGCCAGCAGGCGCTCCGACAGGGGACGAGATGGCTACACCTTC.